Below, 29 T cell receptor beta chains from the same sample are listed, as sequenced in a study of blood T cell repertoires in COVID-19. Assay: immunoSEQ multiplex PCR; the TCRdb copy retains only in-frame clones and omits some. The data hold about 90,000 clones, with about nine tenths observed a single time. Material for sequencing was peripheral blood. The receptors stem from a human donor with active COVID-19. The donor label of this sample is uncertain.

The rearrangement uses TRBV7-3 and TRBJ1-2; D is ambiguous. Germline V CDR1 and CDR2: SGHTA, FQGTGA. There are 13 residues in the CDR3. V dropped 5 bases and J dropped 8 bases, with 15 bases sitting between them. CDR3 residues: CASSPRVNGGYTF. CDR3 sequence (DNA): TGTGCCAGCAGCCCGCGGGTCAACGGGGGCTACACCTTC.

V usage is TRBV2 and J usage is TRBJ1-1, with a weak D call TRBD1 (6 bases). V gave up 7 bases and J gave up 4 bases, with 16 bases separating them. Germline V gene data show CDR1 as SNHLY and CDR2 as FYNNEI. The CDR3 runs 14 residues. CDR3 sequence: CASIKLLQGTEAFF. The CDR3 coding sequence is TGTGCCAGCATCAAACTCCTACAGGGCACTGAAGCTTTCTTT. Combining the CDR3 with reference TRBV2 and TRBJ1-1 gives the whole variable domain EPEVTQTPSHQVTQMGQEVILRCVPISNHLYFYWYRQILGQKVEFLVSFYNNEISEKSEIFDDQFSVERPDGSNFTLKIRSTKLEDSAMYFCASIKLLQGTEAFFGQGTRLTVV.

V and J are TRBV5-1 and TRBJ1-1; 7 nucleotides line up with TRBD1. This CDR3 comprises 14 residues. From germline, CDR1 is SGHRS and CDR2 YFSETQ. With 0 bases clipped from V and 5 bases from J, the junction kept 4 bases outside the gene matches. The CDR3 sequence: CASSLDRGRTEAFF. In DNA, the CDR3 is TGCGCCAGCAGCTTGGACAGGGGACGAACTGAAGCTTTCTTT.

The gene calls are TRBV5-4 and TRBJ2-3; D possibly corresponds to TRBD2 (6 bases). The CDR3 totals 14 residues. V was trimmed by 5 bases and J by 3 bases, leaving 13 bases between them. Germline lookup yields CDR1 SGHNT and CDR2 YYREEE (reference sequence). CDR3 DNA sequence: TGTGCCAGCAGGGTAGCGGTAGGGACAGATACGCAGTATTTT. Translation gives CASRVAVGTDTQYF.

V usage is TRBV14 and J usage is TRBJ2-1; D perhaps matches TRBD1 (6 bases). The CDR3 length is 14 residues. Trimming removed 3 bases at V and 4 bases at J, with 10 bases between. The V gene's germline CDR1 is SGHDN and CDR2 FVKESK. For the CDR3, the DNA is TGTGCCAGCAGCCAGGGGGACATATACAATGAGCAGTTCTTC. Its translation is CASSQGDIYNEQFF.

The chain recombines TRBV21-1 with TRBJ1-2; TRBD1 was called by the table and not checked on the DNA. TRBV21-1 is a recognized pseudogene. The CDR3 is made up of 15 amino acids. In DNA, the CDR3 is TGTGCCAGCAGCAAAGAACCAGGGCCGGACTATGGCTACACCTTC. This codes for CASSKEPGPDYGYTF.

The CDR3 DNA is TGTGCCAGCAGCCGGTACACCGGGGAGCTGTTTTTT. Its translation: CASSRYTGELFF. The chain links TRBV7-3 to TRBJ2-2; D not certain. Germline CDR1 is SGHTA and CDR2 is FQGTGA. The CDR3 has 12 amino acids. Trimming removed 5 bases from V and 3 bases from J, with 4 bases in between. Filled out from reference TRBV7-3 and TRBJ2-2, the complete variable domain reads GAGVSQTPSNKVTEKGKYVELRCDPISGHTALYWYRQSLGQGPEFLIYFQGTGAADDSGLPNDRFFAVRPEGSVSTLKIQRTERGDSAVYLCASSRYTGELFFGEGSRLTVL.

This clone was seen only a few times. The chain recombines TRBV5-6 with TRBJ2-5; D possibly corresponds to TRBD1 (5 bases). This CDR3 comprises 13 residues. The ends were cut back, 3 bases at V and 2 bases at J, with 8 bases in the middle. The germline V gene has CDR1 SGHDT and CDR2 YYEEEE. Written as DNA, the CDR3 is TGTGCCAGCAGCTCGGACACACAAGAGACCCAGTACTTC. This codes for CASSSDTQETQYF.

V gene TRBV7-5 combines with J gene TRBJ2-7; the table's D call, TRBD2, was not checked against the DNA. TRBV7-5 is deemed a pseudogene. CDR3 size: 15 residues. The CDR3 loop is CVRSLRLAEDYEQYF. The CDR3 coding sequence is TGTGTCAGAAGCCTAAGACTAGCGGAGGACTACGAGCAGTACTTC.

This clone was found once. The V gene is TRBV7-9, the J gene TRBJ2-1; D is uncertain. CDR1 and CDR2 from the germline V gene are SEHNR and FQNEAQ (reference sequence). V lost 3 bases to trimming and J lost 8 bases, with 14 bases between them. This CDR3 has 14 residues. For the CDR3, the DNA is TGTGCCAGCAGCTTGCTTGGCCAATTCCATGAGCAGTTCTTC. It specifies CASSLLGQFHEQFF.

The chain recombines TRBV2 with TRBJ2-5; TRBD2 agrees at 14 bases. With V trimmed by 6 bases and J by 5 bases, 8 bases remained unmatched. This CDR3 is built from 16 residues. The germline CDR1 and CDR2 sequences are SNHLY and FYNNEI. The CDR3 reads CASRSPGLAGVETQYF. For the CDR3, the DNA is TGTGCCAGCAGGTCCCCGGGACTAGCGGGGGTGGAGACCCAGTACTTC.

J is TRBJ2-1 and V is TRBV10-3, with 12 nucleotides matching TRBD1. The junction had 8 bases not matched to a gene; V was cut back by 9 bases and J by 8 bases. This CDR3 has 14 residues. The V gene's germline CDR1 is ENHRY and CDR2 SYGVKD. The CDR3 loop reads CAINGDRGQDEQFF. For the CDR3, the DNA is TGTGCCATTAACGGGGACAGGGGGCAGGATGAGCAGTTCTTC.

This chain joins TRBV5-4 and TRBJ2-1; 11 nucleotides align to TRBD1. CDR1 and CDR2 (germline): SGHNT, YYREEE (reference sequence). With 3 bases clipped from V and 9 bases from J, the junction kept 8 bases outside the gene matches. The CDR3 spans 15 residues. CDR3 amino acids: CASSWMGQGVTEQFF. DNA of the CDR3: TGTGCCAGCAGCTGGATGGGACAGGGGGTTACTGAGCAGTTCTTC.

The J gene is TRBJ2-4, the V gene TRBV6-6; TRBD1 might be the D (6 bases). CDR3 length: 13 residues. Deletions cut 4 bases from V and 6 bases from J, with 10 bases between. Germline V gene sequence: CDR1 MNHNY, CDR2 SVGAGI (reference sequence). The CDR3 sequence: CASSSQGGNIQYF. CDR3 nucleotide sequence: TGTGCCAGCAGTTCACAAGGGGGAAACATTCAGTACTTC.

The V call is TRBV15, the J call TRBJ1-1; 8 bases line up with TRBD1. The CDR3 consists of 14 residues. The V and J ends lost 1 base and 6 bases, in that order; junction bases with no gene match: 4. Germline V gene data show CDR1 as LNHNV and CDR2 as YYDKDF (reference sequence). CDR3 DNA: TGTGCCACCAGCAGAGGAGGGACAGGACCTGAAGCTTTCTTT. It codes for CATSRGGTGPEAFF.

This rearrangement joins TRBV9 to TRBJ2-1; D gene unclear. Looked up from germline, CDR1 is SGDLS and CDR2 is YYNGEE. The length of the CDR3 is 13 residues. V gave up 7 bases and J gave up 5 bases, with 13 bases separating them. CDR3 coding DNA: TGTGCCAGCTCTAGTTACCTGGACAATGAGCAGTTCTTC. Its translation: CASSSYLDNEQFF.

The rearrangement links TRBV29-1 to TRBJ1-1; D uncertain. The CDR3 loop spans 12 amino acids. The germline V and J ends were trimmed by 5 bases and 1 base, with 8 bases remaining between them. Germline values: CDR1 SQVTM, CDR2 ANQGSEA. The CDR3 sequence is CSVRLANTEAFF. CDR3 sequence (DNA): TGCAGCGTTCGATTGGCGAACACTGAAGCTTTCTTT.

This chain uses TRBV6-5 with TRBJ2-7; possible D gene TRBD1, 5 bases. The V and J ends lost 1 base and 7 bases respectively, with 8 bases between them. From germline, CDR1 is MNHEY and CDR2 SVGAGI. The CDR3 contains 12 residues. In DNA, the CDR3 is TGTGCCAGCAGTTACTTGGGGCAGGAGCAGTACTTC. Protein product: CASSYLGQEQYF.

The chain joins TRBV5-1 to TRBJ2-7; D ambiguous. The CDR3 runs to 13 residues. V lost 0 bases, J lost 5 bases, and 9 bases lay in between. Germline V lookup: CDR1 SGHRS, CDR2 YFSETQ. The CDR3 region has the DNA TGCGCCAGCAGCTTGGGCGGCCCCAACGAGCAGTACTTC. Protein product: CASSLGGPNEQYF.

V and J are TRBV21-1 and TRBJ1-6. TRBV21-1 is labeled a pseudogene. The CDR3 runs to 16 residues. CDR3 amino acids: CASSKRRGRSNSPLHF. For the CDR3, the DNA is TGTGCCAGCAGCAAAAGGCGGGGACGGAGCAATTCACCCCTCCACTTT.

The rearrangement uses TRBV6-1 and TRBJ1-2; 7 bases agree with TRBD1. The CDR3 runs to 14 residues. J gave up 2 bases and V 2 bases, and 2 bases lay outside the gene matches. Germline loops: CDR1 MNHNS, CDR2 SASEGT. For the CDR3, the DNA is TGTGCCAGCAGTGAAAGGGGGCGGAACTATGGCTACACCTTC. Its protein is CASSERGRNYGYTF.

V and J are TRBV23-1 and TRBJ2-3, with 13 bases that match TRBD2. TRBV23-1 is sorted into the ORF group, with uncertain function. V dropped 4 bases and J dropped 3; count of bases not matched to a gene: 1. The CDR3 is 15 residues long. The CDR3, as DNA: TGCGCCAGCAGTCGGACTAGCGGGAGAACAGATACGCAGTATTTT. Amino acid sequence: CASSRTSGRTDTQYF.

The CDR3 DNA reads as TGTGCCAGCAACAGGGATACCAATCAGCCCCAGCATTTT. It codes for CASNRDTNQPQHF. V usage is TRBV12-3 or TRBV12-4 and J usage is TRBJ1-5, with D possibly being TRBD1 (6 bases). Trimming removed 7 bases at V and 3 bases at J, with 10 bases between. CDR3 length: 13 residues.

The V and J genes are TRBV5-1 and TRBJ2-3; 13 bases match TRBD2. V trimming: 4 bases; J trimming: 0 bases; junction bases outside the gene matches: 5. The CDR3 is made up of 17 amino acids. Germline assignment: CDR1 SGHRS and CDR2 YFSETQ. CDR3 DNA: TGCGCCAGCAGCAAGGGACTAGCGGGGTCTAGCACAGATACGCAGTATTTT. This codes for CASSKGLAGSSTDTQYF. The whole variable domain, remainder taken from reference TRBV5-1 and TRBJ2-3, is KAGVTQTPRYLIKTRGQQVTLSCSPISGHRSVSWYQQTPGQGLQFLFEYFSETQRNKGNFPGRFSGRQFSNSRSEMNVSTLELGDSALYLCASSKGLAGSSTDTQYFGPGTRLTVL.

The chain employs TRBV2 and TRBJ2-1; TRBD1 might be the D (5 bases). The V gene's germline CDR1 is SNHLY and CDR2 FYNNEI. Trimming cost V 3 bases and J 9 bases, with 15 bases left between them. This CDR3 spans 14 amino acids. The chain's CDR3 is CASSDWQGSGEQFF. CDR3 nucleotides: TGTGCCAGCAGTGATTGGCAGGGAAGTGGTGAGCAGTTCTTC. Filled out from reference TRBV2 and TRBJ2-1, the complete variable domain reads EPEVTQTPSHQVTQMGQEVILRCVPISNHLYFYWYRQILGQKVEFLVSFYNNEISEKSEIFDDQFSVERPDGSNFTLKIRSTKLEDSAMYFCASSDWQGSGEQFFGPGTRLTVL.

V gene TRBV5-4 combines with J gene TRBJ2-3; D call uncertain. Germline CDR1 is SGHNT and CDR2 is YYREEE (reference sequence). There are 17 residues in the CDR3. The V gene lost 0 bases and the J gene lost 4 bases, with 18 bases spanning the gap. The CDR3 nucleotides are TGTGCCAGCAGCTTGGTCGGTCCAAGACTCTTGCCAGATACGCAGTATTTT. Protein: CASSLVGPRLLPDTQYF.

The CDR3 loop reads CASSPSDSGLAEETQYF. CDR3 nucleotides: TGTGCCAGCAGCCCGAGCGACTCGGGACTAGCGGAAGAGACCCAGTACTTC. The J gene is TRBJ2-5, the V gene TRBV3-1 (or the pseudogene TRBV3-2); 11 positions agree with TRBD2. This CDR3 spans 17 amino acids. J lost 3 bases, V lost 4 bases, and 10 bases had no gene match. Germline values: CDR1 LGHDT, CDR2 YNNKEL (reference sequence).

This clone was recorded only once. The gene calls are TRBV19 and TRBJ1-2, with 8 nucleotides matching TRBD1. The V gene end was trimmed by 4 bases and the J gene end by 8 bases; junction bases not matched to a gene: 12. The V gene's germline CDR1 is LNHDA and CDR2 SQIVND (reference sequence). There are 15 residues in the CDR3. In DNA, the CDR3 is TGTGCCAGTAGTACCACGCAGGGGGCAGGGGGAGGCTACACCTTC. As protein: CASSTTQGAGGGYTF.

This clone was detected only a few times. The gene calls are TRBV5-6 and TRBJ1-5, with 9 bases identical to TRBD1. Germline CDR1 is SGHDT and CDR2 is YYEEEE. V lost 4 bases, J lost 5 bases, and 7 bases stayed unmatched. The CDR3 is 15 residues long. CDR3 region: CASSLYTGGYQPQHF. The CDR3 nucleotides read TGTGCCAGCAGCCTGTACACAGGGGGCTATCAGCCCCAGCATTTT.